The 22 T cell receptor beta chains below all came from one sample that was sequenced in a study of early T cells in non-severe SARS-CoV-2 infection. MiXCR, applied by TCRdb to the 5' RACE reads, yields one record per CDR3 protein. The sample includes about 61,000 distinct CDR3 sequences, approximately 10% of them seen just once. Sequencing used whole blood. The receptors come from an adult who was a healthcare worker with PCR-confirmed SARS-CoV-2 infection or an uninfected control (not recorded which).

J is TRBJ1-1 and V is TRBV5-1; the D gene is possibly TRBD1 (5 bases). With 0 bases removed from V and 8 bases from J, the gap between germline ends came to 11 bases. Germline V lookup: CDR1 SGHRS, CDR2 YFSETQ. The CDR3 runs 13 residues. DNA of the CDR3: TGCGCCAGCAGCTTGGACGGGGCCGGAGAAGCTTTCTTT. It codes for CASSLDGAGEAFF.

In this sample, this clonotype turned up many times. The chain employs TRBV14 and TRBJ1-1, with a weak D call TRBD1 (6 bases). There are 12 residues in the CDR3. Trimming left V 3 bases short and J 11 bases short, with 13 bases between. Germline V lookup: CDR1 SGHDN, CDR2 FVKESK. In DNA form, the CDR3 reads TGTGCCAGCAGCCAGGGACAATTCGGGGCTTTCTTT. It yields the protein CASSQGQFGAFF. Full variable domain (rest looked up from reference TRBV14 and TRBJ1-1): EAGVTQFPSHSVIEKGQTVTLRCDPISGHDNLYWYRRVMGKEIKFLLHFVKESKQDESGMPNNRFLAERTGGTYSTLKVQPAELEDSGVYFCASSQGQFGAFFGQGTRLTVV.

This clonotype was seen ten or more times. The rearrangement links TRBV2 to TRBJ1-5; TRBD1 matches 8 bases. The ends lost 5 bases at V and 2 bases at J; junction bases unmatched: 11. Germline V lookup: CDR1 SNHLY, CDR2 FYNNEI. This CDR3 region has 17 residues. As DNA, the CDR3 is TGTGCCAGCAGTAATGGACAGGGCGGGGGAGGCAATCAGCCCCAGCATTTT. This encodes CASSNGQGGGGNQPQHF.

This clonotype was found many times. The gene calls are TRBV6-5 and TRBJ2-7; D perhaps matches TRBD2 (6 bases). CDR1 and CDR2 from the germline V gene are MNHEY and SVGAGI. Trimming shortened V by 0 bases and J by 3 bases, and 18 bases separated the two germline ends. The CDR3 covers 17 residues. The CDR3 DNA reads TGTGCCAGCAGTTACTCGCGCCCGGAGGGTTACGGCTACGAGCAGTACTTC. It translates to CASSYSRPEGYGYEQYF.

This clonotype has ten or more counts. The genes are TRBV9 and TRBJ1-5; D perhaps matches TRBD1 (6 bases). From germline, CDR1 is SGDLS and CDR2 YYNGEE. CDR3 size: 14 residues. V lost 2 bases to trimming and J lost 9 bases, with 15 bases between them. The CDR3: CASSVEAGARPQHF. In DNA, the CDR3 is TGTGCCAGCAGCGTGGAGGCGGGGGCCAGGCCCCAGCATTTT.

V usage is TRBV6-5 and J usage is TRBJ1-1; D unclear. There are 13 residues in the CDR3. The germline gives CDR1 MNHEY, CDR2 SVGAGI. The V and J ends lost 2 bases and 1 base respectively, with 5 bases between them. The CDR3 DNA follows: TGTGCCAGCAGTTACCGGAGGAACACTGAAGCTTTCTTT. Encoded protein: CASSYRRNTEAFF.

V is TRBV29-1 and J is TRBJ1-2; TRBD1 aligns across 9 bases. The length of the CDR3 is 13 residues. CDR1 and CDR2 from the germline V gene are SQVTM and ANQGSEA. The CDR3 is CALGQGFSEGYTF. The DNA for the CDR3 is TGCGCCTTGGGACAGGGCTTTTCGGAAGGCTACACCTTC.

This clonotype was seen only a few times. The chain employs TRBV29-1 and TRBJ2-1; 8 bases are a match to TRBD1. Germline V lookup: CDR1 SQVTM, CDR2 ANQGSEA. This CDR3 spans 14 amino acids. Trimming removed 3 bases from V and 6 bases from J; junction bases left unmatched: 7. The CDR3 coding sequence is TGCAGCGTTGATGGGGACAGGTACGGCAATGAGCAGTTCTTC. It translates to CSVDGDRYGNEQFF.

The table lists this clonotype with many counts. This rearrangement joins TRBV7-9 to TRBJ2-7; a weak D match, TRBD1 (5 bases). V dropped 2 bases and J dropped 6 bases, with 11 bases sitting between them. The CDR3 runs to 13 residues. Germline assignment: CDR1 SEHNR and CDR2 FQNEAQ (reference sequence). The CDR3 region has the DNA TGTGCCAGCAGCTTAAGAACAGGAGCCGAGCAGTACTTC. Translated, it gives CASSLRTGAEQYF.

The chain combines TRBV29-1 with TRBJ2-5; 12 bases match TRBD2. J gave up 4 bases and V 6 bases, and 3 bases lay outside the gene matches. The CDR3 is 13 amino acids. In germline, CDR1 is SQVTM, CDR2 ANQGSEA. DNA of the CDR3: TGCAGCGTGCCGGGACTAGCGGGAGAGACCCAGTACTTC. Encoded protein: CSVPGLAGETQYF.

This clonotype has only a few counts. V usage is TRBV6-4 and J usage is TRBJ2-2, with 8 bases matching TRBD2. The V gene's germline CDR1 is MRHNA and CDR2 SNTAGT. Trimming took 5 bases from V and 4 from J; bases not matched to a gene: 9. This CDR3 has 16 amino acids. The CDR3 here is CASSPEAGGRTGELFF. CDR3 in DNA: TGTGCCAGCAGTCCCGAGGCGGGGGGCCGCACCGGGGAGCTGTTTTTT.

This clonotype was counted a few times. V and J are TRBV27 and TRBJ1-1; 11 bases fit TRBD1. Germline V lookup: CDR1 MNHEY, CDR2 SMNVEV (reference sequence). After removal of 4 bases from V and 2 bases from J, the junction contained 9 bases not matched to a gene. This CDR3 has 17 amino acids. The CDR3 sequence: CASSSFLDRGRNTEAFF. The DNA of the CDR3 is TGTGCCAGCAGTTCGTTCTTGGACAGGGGGCGAAACACTGAAGCTTTCTTT.

This clonotype has a count of ten or more. The genes are TRBV6-5 and TRBJ1-1, with TRBD1 matching 7 bases. The length of the CDR3 is 13 residues. CDR1 is MNHEY and CDR2 is SVGAGI in the germline V gene. V lost 5 bases, J lost 4 bases, and 4 bases stayed unmatched. The CDR3 protein is CASSPPGGTEAFF. CDR3 DNA: TGTGCCAGCAGTCCCCCAGGGGGCACTGAAGCTTTCTTT.

This clonotype appeared many times. The V call is TRBV2, the J call TRBJ1-2, with no clear D. V gave up 0 bases and J gave up 4 bases, with 6 bases separating them. CDR1 and CDR2 (germline): SNHLY, FYNNEI. CDR3 length: 13 residues. In DNA form, the CDR3 reads TGTGCCAGCAGTGAAGCAGGTGGCTATGGCTACACCTTC. Its translation is CASSEAGGYGYTF.

This CDR3 reads CASSLQRSQYNEQFF. CDR3 DNA sequence: TGTGCCAGCAGCTTACAGAGGTCGCAGTACAATGAGCAGTTCTTC. The chain combines TRBV7-9 with TRBJ2-1; no clear D gene. Germline values: CDR1 SEHNR, CDR2 FQNEAQ (reference sequence). Trimming stripped 2 bases from V and 4 bases from J, with 12 bases between. The CDR3 loop spans 15 amino acids.

This sequence joins TRBV10-2 and TRBJ2-5, with D possibly TRBD1 on 5 matching bases. The ends were cut back, 0 bases at V and 1 base at J, with 9 bases in the middle. Germline V gene data show CDR1 as WSHSY and CDR2 as SAAADI. This CDR3 comprises 15 residues. This CDR3 reads CASSESRQTQETQYF. The CDR3 nucleotides read TGCGCCAGCAGTGAGTCGAGACAGACCCAAGAGACCCAGTACTTC.

This clonotype appeared a single time. The genes are TRBV6-6 and TRBJ2-2; tentatively, D is TRBD2 (5 bases). Trimming left V 7 bases short and J 1 base short, with 7 bases between. The germline CDR1 and CDR2 sequences are MNHNY and SVGAGI (reference sequence). CDR3 length: 13 residues. The CDR3 region is CASTGMNTGELFF. The CDR3 DNA sequence: TGTGCCAGCACGGGGATGAACACCGGGGAGCTGTTTTTT.

This clonotype occurred many times. V and J are TRBV12-3 or TRBV12-4 and TRBJ1-1, with D perhaps matching TRBD1 (5 bases). V was trimmed by 4 bases and J by 7 bases, leaving 7 bases between them. The CDR3 consists of 11 residues. CDR3 DNA sequence: TGTGCCAGCAGTTACAGGAGTGAAGCTTTCTTT. This sequence encodes CASSYRSEAFF.

The chain has TRBV15 and TRBJ1-2; D unresolved. The CDR3 is 11 residues long. V dropped 0 bases and J dropped 6 bases, with 2 bases sitting between them. Looked up from germline, CDR1 is LNHNV and CDR2 is YYDKDF (reference sequence). The CDR3 reads CATSRDDGYTF. DNA of the CDR3: TGTGCCACCAGCAGAGATGATGGCTACACCTTC.

This clonotype appeared a few times. This rearrangement joins TRBV7-9 to TRBJ2-2; D is possibly TRBD1 (5 bases). The V and J ends lost 5 bases and 4 bases respectively, with 11 bases between them. Germline values: CDR1 SEHNR, CDR2 FQNEAQ (reference sequence). The CDR3 length is 14 residues. The CDR3 DNA sequence: TGTGCCAGCAGCCCTCGCACAGGCACCGGGGAGCTGTTTTTT. Translation gives CASSPRTGTGELFF.

This clonotype was counted many times. The V gene is TRBV5-6, the J gene TRBJ1-3; D is undetermined. V was trimmed by 1 base and J by 2 bases, leaving 16 bases between them. Germline assignment: CDR1 SGHDT and CDR2 YYEEEE. The CDR3 spans 17 residues. The CDR3 is CASSLSRERRAGNTIYF. In DNA, the CDR3 is TGTGCCAGCAGCTTGTCGAGGGAAAGACGGGCTGGAAACACCATATATTTT.

In regard to this clonotype: This could be a read error, since a much larger clone is one nucleotide away. The chain carries TRBV18 and TRBJ2-4; D ambiguous. The CDR3 is made up of 14 amino acids. Germline CDR1 reads KGHSH; CDR2 reads LQKENI. Deletions cut 6 bases from V and 2 bases from J, with 11 bases between. The CDR3 sequence is CASSPQRTKNIQYF. Written as DNA, the CDR3 is TGTGCCAGCTCTCCGCAGAGGACCAAAAACATTCAGTACTTC.